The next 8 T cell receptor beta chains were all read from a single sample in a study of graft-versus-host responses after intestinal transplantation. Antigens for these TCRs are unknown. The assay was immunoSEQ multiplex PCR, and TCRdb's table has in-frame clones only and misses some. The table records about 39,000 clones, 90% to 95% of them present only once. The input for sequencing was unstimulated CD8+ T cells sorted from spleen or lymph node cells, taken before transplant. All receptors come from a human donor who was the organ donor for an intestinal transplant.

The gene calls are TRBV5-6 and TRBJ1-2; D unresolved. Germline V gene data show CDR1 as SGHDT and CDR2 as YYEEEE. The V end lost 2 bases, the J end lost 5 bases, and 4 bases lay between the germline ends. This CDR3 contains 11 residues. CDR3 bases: TGTGCCAGCAGCTTTGCTTATGGCTACACCTTC. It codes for CASSFAYGYTF.

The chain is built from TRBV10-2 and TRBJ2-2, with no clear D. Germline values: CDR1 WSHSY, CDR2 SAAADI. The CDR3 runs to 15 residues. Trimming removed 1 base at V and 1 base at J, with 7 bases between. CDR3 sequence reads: CASSEWQVNTGELFF. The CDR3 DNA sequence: TGCGCCAGCAGTGAGTGGCAGGTGAACACCGGGGAGCTGTTTTTT.

The CDR3 region is CASSLRARMYEQYF. CDR3 bases: TGTGCCAGCAGCTTGAGGGCTAGAATGTACGAGCAGTACTTC. The chain employs TRBV5-6 and TRBJ2-7; D remains unclear. CDR1 is SGHDT, CDR2 YYEEEE, per germline. This CDR3 is built from 14 residues. Trimming stripped 1 base from V and 4 bases from J, with 12 bases between.

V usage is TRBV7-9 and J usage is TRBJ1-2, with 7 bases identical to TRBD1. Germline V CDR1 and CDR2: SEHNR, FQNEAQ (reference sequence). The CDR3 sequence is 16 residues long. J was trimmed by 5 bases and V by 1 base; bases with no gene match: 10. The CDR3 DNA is TGTGCCAGCAGCTTAGGTGCCGGGGGGGGACAGTATGGCTACACCTTC. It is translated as CASSLGAGGGQYGYTF.

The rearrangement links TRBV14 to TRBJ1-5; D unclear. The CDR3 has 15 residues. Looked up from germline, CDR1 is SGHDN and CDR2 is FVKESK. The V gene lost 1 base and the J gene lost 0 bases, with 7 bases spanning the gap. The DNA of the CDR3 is TGTGCCAGCAGCCAAGGGTCAGTTAGCAATCAGCCCCAGCATTTT. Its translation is CASSQGSVSNQPQHF.

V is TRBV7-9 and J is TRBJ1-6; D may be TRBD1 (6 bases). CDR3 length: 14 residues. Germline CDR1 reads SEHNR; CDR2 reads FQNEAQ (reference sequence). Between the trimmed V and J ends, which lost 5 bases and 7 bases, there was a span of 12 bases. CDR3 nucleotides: TGTGCCAGCAGCACCGGACAGATAAATTCACCCCTCCACTTT. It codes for CASSTGQINSPLHF.

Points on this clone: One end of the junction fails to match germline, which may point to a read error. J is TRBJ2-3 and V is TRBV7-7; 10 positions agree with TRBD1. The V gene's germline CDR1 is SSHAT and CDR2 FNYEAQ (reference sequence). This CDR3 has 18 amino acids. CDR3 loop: CASSLRGGDRGGTDTQYF. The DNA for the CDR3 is TGTGCTAGCAGCCTCAGAGGGGGGGACAGGGGTGGGACAGATACGCAGTATTTT.

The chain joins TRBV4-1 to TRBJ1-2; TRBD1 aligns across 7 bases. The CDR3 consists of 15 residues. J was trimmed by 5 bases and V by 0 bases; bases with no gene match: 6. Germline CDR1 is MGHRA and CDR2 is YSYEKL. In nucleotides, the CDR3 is TGCGCCAGCAGCCAAGAGGGGCAGGGGGGATATGGCTACACCTTC. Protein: CASSQEGQGGYGYTF.